Sequencing of this T cell receptor beta chain was carried out in a study of identifying expanded T cells in peripheral blood. Measured with immunoSEQ multiplex PCR; TCRdb has only the in-frame clones, and not every one. The data hold under 150,000 clones, with about 88% observed a single time. This clone occurred once. The antigen is not known. CDR1 and CDR2 (germline): SEHNR, FQNEAQ (reference sequence). The CDR3 sequence is 16 residues long. With 2 bases clipped from V and 1 base from J, the junction kept 5 bases outside the gene matches. Study-level findings and limits: Variance in clone template counts between approximately 2-week samples significantly increased with total template count across all healthy donors. Differentially abundant clones: about 1.3 between replicates, 15 to 17 at approximately 13 days, under 25 at four.

The J gene is TRBJ1-5, the V gene TRBV7-9; 7 bases fit TRBD1. Source material: blood. The receptor's source is a person aged 18 to 70 in good health. The CDR3: CASSLTGTESNQPQHF. CDR3 nucleotides: TGTGCCAGCAGCTTAACCGGGACAGAAAGCAATCAGCCCCAGCATTTT.